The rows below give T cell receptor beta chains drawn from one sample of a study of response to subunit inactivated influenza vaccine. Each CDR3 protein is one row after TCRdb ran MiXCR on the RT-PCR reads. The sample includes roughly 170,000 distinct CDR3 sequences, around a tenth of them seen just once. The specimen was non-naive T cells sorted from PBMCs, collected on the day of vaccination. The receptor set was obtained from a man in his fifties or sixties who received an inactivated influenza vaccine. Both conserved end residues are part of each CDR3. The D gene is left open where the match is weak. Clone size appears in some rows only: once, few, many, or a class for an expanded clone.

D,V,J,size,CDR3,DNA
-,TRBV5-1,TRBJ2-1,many,CASRKPGDSYNEQFF,TGCGCCAGCAGAAAACCCGGGGACTCCTACAATGAGCAGTTCTTC
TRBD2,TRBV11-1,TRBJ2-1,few,CASSPWVAGGQKEYNEQFF,TGTGCCAGCAGCCCCTGGGTAGCGGGGGGGCAAAAGGAGTACAATGAGCAGTTCTTC
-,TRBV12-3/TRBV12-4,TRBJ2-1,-,CASSLGVDSLPSEQFF,TGTGCCAGCAGTTTAGGAGTGGACTCCCTCCCCTCTGAGCAGTTCTTC
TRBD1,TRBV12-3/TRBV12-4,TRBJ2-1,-,CASRQGVNNNEQFF,TGTGCCAGCAGGCAGGGGGTTAACAACAATGAGCAGTTCTTC
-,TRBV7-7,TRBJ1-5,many,CASSSREGQPQHF,TGTGCTAGCAGCTCTCGGGAGGGTCAGCCCCAGCATTTT
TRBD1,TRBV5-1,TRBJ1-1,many,CASSLASGTANTEAFF,TGCGCCAGCAGCTTGGCGTCGGGGACAGCGAACACTGAAGCTTTCTTT
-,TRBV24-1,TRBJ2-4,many,CATSDGAKNIQYF,TGTGCCACCAGTGATGGGGCGAAAAACATTCAGTACTTC
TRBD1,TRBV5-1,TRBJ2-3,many,CASSTGQPTDTQYF,TGCGCCAGCAGCACGGGACAGCCCACAGATACGCAGTATTTT
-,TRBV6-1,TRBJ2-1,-,CASTQHPLYNEQFF,TGTGCCAGCACACAACACCCCCTTTACAATGAGCAGTTCTTC
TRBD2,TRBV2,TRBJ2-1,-,CASTQESGRAGEQFF,TGTGCCAGCACCCAGGAGAGCGGGAGGGCCGGTGAGCAGTTCTTC
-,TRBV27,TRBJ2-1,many,CASSGSSYNEQFF,TGTGCCAGCAGCGGAAGCTCCTACAATGAGCAGTTCTTC
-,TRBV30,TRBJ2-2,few,CAWSPPDRDTGELFF,TGTGCCTGGAGTCCTCCTGACAGAGACACCGGGGAGCTGTTTTTT
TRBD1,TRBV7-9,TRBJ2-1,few,CASSLGQGYNEQFF,TGTGCCAGCAGCTTGGGACAGGGATACAATGAGCAGTTCTTC
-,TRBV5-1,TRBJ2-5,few,CASSLAGVQETQYF,TGCGCCAGCAGCTTGGCGGGAGTCCAAGAGACCCAGTACTTC
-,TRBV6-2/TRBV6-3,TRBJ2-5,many,CASSYPRRGQETQYF,TGTGCCAGCAGTTACCCTCGTCGGGGACAAGAGACCCAGTACTTC
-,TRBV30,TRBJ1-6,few,CAWRAFGVGNSPLHF,TGTGCCTGGAGAGCCTTCGGGGTTGGAAATTCACCCCTCCACTTT
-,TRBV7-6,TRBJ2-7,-,CASSPMDGSYREQYF,TGTGCCAGCAGCCCAATGGACGGATCGTATAGGGAGCAGTACTTC
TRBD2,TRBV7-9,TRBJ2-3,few,CASSLGGSGRSDTQYF,TGTGCCAGCAGCTTAGGCGGGAGCGGGAGGTCAGATACGCAGTATTTT
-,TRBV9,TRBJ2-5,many,CASSADLPGTQYF,TGTGCCAGCAGCGCCGACTTACCGGGGACCCAGTACTTC
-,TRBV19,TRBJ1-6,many,CATSGGRLDNSPLHF,TGTGCCACCTCAGGCGGGAGACTGGATAATTCACCCCTCCACTTT
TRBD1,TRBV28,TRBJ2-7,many,CASSLLGTAVAYEQYF,TGTGCCAGCAGTTTATTAGGGACAGCTGTGGCCTACGAGCAGTACTTC
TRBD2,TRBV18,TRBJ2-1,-,CASSPTTSGLIF,TGTGCCAGCTCACCAACGACTAGCGGGTTAATCTTC
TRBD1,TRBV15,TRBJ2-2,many,CATSEGQGNTGELFF,TGTGCCACCAGCGAGGGACAGGGGAACACCGGGGAGCTGTTTTTT
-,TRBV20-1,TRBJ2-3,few,CSARPWGPSTDTQYF,TGCAGTGCTAGGCCTTGGGGCCCAAGCACAGATACGCAGTATTTT
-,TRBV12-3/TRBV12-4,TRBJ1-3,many,CASRSGAGNTIYF,TGTGCCAGCAGATCAGGCGCCGGAAACACCATATATTTT
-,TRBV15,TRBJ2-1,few,CATSSRGSSYNEQFF,TGTGCCACCAGCAGCCGGGGTAGCTCCTACAATGAGCAGTTCTTC
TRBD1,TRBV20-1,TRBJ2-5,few,CSAAQGEETQYF,TGCAGTGCTGCACAGGGGGAAGAGACCCAGTACTTC
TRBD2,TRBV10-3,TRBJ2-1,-,CAIQASGSSYNEQFF,TGTGCCATCCAGGCTAGCGGGAGCTCCTACAATGAGCAGTTCTTC
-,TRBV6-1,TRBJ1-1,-,CASSLKPNPDRKAFF,TGTGCCAGCAGCCTCAAACCGAACCCTGACAGGAAAGCTTTCTTT
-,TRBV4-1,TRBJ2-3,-,CASSHEILDTQYF,TGCGCCAGCAGCCATGAGATCCTAGATACGCAGTATTTT
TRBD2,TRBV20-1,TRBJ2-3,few,CSARTRLPSGPTDTQYF,TGCAGTGCTAGAACCAGACTCCCTAGCGGACCCACAGATACGCAGTATTTT
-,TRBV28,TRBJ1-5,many,CASMEGGKKYQPQHF,TGTGCCAGCATGGAGGGGGGGAAGAAGTATCAGCCCCAGCATTTT
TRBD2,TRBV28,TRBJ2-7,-,CASIPGLADKISSYEQYF,TGTGCCAGCATACCGGGACTAGCTGATAAAATAAGCTCCTACGAGCAGTACTTC
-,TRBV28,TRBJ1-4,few,CASSVPEGRLFF,TGTGCCAGCAGTGTCCCCGAGGGACGCCTGTTTTTT
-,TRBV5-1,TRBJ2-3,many,CASSLNQRAYNTDTQYF,TGCGCCAGCAGCTTGAACCAGCGGGCCTATAACACAGATACGCAGTATTTT
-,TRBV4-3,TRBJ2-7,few,CASSQDWGVLNEQYF,TGCGCCAGCAGCCAAGATTGGGGGGTCCTGAACGAGCAGTACTTC
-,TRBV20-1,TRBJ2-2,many,CSASIGANTGELFF,TGCAGTGCTAGTATAGGTGCGAACACCGGGGAGCTGTTTTTT